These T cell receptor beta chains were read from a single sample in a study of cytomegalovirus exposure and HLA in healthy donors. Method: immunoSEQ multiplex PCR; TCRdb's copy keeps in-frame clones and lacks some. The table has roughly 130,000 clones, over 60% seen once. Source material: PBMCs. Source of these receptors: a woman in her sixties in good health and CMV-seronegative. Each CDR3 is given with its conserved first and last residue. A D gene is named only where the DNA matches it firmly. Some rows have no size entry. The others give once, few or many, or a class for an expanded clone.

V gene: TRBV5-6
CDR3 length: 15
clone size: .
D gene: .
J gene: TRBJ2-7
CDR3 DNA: TGTGCCCGCAGCTCTACAGGGCCGCGAACCTACGAGCAGTACTTC
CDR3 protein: CARSSTGPRTYEQYF

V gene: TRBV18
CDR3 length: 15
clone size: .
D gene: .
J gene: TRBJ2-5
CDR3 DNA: TGTGCCAGCACGCAAGAGGGATTGGCCCAAGAGACCCAGTACTTC
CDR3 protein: CASTQEGLAQETQYF

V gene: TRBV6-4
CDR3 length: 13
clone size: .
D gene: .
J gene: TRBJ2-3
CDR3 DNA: TGTGCCAGCAGTGTAGCAGGGGCAGATACGCAGTATTTT
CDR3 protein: CASSVAGADTQYF

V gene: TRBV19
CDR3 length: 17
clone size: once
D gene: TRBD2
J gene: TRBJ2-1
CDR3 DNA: TGTGCCAGTAGTATCGGAACCGGGACTAGCGGGATGGATGAGCAGTTCTTC
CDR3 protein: CASSIGTGTSGMDEQFF

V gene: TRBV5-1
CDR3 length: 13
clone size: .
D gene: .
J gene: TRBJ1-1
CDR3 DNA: TGCGCCAGCAGCTGGGGGGGTTTCGATGAAGCTTTCTTT
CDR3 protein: CASSWGGFDEAFF

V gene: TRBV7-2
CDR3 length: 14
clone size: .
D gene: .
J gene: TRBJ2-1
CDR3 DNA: TGTGCCAGCAGCTTAGATCTTAGTCGGAATGAGCAGTTCTTC
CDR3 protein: CASSLDLSRNEQFF

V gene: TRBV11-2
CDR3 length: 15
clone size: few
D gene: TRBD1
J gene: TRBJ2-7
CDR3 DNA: TGTGCCAGCAGCTTAGCTAGGGGGCGCGGCAGAGACCTTTCATTC
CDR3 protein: CASSLARGRGRDLSF

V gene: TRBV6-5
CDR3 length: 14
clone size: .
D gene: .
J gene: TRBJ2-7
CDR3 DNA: TGTGCCAGCCGACCGACAGGTGCCTTGTACGAGCAGTACTTC
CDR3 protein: CASRPTGALYEQYF

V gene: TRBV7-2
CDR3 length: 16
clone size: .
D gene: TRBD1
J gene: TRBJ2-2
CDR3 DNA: TGTGCCAGCAGCTTAGTGGGACAGGGAAAGGCCGGGGAGCTGTTTTTT
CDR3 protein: CASSLVGQGKAGELFF

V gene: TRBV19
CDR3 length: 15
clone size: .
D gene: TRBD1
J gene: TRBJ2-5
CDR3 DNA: TGTGCCAGTAGTATCGGCCAGGGGGTGAGAGAGACCCAGTACTTC
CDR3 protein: CASSIGQGVRETQYF

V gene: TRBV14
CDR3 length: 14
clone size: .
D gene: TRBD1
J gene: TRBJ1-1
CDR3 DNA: TGTGCCAGCAGCCAACTCGGCCGGGACAGGGAAGCTTTCTTT
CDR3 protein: CASSQLGRDREAFF

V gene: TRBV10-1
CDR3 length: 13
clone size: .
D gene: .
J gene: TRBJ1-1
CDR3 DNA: TGCGCCAGCAGAGGGAGACTGAAAACTGAAGCTTTCTTT
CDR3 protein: CASRGRLKTEAFF

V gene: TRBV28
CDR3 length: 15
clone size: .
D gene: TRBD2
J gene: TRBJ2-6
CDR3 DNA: TGTGCCAGCAGTTTAGGGGGGGCTGGGGCCAACGTCCTGACTTTC
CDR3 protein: CASSLGGAGANVLTF

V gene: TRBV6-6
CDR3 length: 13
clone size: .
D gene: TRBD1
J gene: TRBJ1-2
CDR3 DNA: TGTGCCAGCAGTGGGACAGGGCCCTCTGGCTACACCTTC
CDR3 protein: CASSGTGPSGYTF

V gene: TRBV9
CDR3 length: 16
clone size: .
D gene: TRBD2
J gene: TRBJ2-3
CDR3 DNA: TGTGCCAGCAGCGTACTGACTAGCGGCTTCACAGATACGCAGTATTTT
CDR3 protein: CASSVLTSGFTDTQYF

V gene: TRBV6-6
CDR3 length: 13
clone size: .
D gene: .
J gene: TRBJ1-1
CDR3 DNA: TGTGCCAGCAGTTCCCGTATGAACACTGAAGCTTTCTTT
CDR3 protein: CASSSRMNTEAFF

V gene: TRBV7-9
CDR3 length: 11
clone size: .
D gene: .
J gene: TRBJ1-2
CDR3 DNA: TGTGCCAGCAGCCTCCTACCACCCCACACCTTC
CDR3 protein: CASSLLPPHTF

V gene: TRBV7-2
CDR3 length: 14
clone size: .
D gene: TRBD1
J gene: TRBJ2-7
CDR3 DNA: TGTGCCAGCAGCCGAGGGGGCGCATCCTACGAGCAGTACTTC
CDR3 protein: CASSRGGASYEQYF

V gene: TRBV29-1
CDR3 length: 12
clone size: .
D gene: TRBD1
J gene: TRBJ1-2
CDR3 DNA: TGCAGCGTCGCCGGGACAGATTATGGCTACACCTTC
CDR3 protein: CSVAGTDYGYTF

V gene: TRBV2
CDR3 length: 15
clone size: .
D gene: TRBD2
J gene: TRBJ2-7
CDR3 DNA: TGTGCCAGCAGAGAAGGACTAGCGGGTTCCTACGAGCAGTACTTC
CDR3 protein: CASREGLAGSYEQYF

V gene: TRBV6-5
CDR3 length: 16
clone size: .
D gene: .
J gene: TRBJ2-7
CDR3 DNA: TGTGCCAGCAGTTACTTCAGAGGGTTCGGGCTCCGCGAGCAGTACTTC
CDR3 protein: CASSYFRGFGLREQYF

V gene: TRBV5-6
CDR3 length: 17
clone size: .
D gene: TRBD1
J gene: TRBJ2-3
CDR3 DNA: TGTGCCAGCAGCCCTCCTGAGTACAGGGGCTACACAGATACGCAGTATTTT
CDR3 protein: CASSPPEYRGYTDTQYF

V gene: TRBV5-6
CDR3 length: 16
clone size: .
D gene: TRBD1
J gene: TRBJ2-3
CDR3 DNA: TGTGCCAGCAGCTTGGGTCTGGGACAGGGGGCAGATACGCAGTATTTT
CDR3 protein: CASSLGLGQGADTQYF

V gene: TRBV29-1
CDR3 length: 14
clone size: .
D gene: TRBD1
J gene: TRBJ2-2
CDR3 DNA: TGCAGCGCCCGGACAGGGCCCAGCACCGGGGAGCTGTTTTTT
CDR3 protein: CSARTGPSTGELFF

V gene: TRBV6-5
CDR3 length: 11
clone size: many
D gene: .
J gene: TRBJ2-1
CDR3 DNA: TGTGCCACAAAGGAGCGAGATGAGCAGTTCTTC
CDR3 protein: CATKERDEQFF

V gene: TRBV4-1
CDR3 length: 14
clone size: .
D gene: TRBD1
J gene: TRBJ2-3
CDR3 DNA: TGCGCCAGCAGCCCGGGACAGGGGAGTGATACGCAGTATTTT
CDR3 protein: CASSPGQGSDTQYF

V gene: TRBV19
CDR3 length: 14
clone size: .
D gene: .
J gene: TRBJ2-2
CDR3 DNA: TGTGCCAGTAGTACCCGAGACCTGGTGGGCGTGCTGTTTTTT
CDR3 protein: CASSTRDLVGVLFF

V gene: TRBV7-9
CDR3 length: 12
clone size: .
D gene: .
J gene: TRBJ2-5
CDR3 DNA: TGTGCCAGCAGCATAAACCAAGAGACCCAGTACTTC
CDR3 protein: CASSINQETQYF

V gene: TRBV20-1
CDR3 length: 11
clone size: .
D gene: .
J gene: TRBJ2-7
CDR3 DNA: TGCAGTGCTAGGGGCCTGCGCGAAGGGGGCTTC
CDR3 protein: CSARGLREGGF

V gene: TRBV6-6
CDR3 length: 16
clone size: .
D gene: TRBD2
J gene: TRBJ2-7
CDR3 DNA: TGTGCCAGCAGTCCCGGACTAGCGGGAAGCTTTTACGAGCAGTACTTC
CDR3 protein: CASSPGLAGSFYEQYF

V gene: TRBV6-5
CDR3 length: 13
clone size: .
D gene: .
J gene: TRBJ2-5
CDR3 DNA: TGTGCCAGCAGTACGCCGGTTCGCGAGACCCAGTACTTC
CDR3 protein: CASSTPVRETQYF

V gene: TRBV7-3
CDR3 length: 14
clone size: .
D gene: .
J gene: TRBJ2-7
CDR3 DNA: TGTGCCAGCAGCTCCCACGGGGGTAACTACGAGCAGTACTTC
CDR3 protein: CASSSHGGNYEQYF

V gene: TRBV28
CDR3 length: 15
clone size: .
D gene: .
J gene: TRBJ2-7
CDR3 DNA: TGTGCCAGCAGCCAGGGGTTTAGCGGGCCCTACGAGCAGTACTTC
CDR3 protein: CASSQGFSGPYEQYF

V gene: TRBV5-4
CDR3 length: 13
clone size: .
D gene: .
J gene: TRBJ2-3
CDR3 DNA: TGTGCCAGCAAGGCAGGGCACACAGATACGCAGTATTTT
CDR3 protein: CASKAGHTDTQYF

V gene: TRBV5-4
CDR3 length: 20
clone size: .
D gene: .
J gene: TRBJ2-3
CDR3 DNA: TGTGCCAGCAGCTTGGTGTGGGTAGCGGCACAACGACTAAGCACAGATACGCAGTATTTT
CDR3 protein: CASSLVWVAAQRLSTDTQYF